This T cell receptor (beta chain) comes out of a study of cytomegalovirus exposure and HLA in healthy donors. With V trimmed by 3 bases and J by 5 bases, 11 bases remained unmatched. The CDR3 contains 15 residues. In germline, CDR1 is SGDLS, CDR2 YYNGEE. Concerning this clone: The antigen is not known.

Assay used: immunoSEQ multiplex PCR; TCRdb lists only in-frame clones, some missing. The data show under 150,000 clones, roughly nine tenths seen once. Study-level results: Rarity marked most TCR sequences, yet some public TCRs occurred in many donors. There were a few CMV-associated chains whose specificity for CMV antigens was confirmed in vitro.

The source of this sequence is a man aged 18 to 35 in good health and CMV-seronegative. Sequenced material: PBMCs. The J gene is TRBJ2-7, the V gene TRBV9; 7 bases match TRBD1. CDR3 nucleotides: TGTGCCAGCAGCGAAAGGGGGACAGAGCTCGACGAGCAGTACTTC. It specifies CASSERGTELDEQYF. Full variable domain (rest looked up from reference TRBV9 and TRBJ2-7): DSGVTQTPKHLITATGQRVTLRCSPRSGDLSVYWYQQSLDQGLQFLIQYYNGEERAKGNILERFSAQQFPDLHSELNLSSLELGDSALYFCASSERGTELDEQYFGPGTRLTVT.